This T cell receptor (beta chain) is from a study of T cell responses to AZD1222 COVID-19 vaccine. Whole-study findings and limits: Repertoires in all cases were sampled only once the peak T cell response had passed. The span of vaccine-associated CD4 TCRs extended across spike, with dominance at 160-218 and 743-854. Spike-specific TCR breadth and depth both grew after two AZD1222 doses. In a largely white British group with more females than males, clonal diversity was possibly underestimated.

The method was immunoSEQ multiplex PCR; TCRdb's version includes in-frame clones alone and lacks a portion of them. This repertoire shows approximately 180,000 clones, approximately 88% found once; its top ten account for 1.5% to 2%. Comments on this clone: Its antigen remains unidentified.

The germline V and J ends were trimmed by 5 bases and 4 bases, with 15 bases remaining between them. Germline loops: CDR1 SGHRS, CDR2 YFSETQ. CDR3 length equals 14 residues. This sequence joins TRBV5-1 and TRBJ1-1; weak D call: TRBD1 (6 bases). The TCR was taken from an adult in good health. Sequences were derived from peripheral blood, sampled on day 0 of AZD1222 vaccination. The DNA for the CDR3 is TGCGCCAGCAGTCTAGACAGGACGACCACTGAAGCTTTCTTT. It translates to CASSLDRTTTEAFF. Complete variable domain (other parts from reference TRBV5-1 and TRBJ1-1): KAGVTQTPRYLIKTRGQQVTLSCSPISGHRSVSWYQQTPGQGLQFLFEYFSETQRNKGNFPGRFSGRQFSNSRSEMNVSTLELGDSALYLCASSLDRTTTEAFFGQGTRLTVV.